Each of the 17 T cell receptor beta chains below was sequenced from the same sample in a study of T cell clonotyping in hematopoietic cell transplantation. The data were produced by immunoSEQ multiplex PCR, yet TCRdb's version contains in-frame clones alone and is incomplete. The repertoire holds approximately 41,000 clones, around 96% seen once, with roughly 0.9% in the top ten. Sequences were obtained from peripheral blood mononuclear cells. The receptors come from a man aged 25-40 years in good health. Some clones in this sample may be carry-over from other donors' samples.

This clone was detected once. The genes are TRBV7-9 and TRBJ1-2, with D possibly being TRBD1 (5 bases). Germline loops: CDR1 SEHNR, CDR2 FQNEAQ (reference sequence). Trimming stripped 5 bases from V and 5 bases from J, with 9 bases between. The CDR3 runs 12 residues. The CDR3 DNA reads TGTGCCAGCAGCCGACCAGGGTATGGCTACACCTTC. This sequence encodes CASSRPGYGYTF.

V usage is TRBV6-5 and J usage is TRBJ2-3, with a possible D match to TRBD2 (6 bases). The CDR3 spans 15 residues. The germline V gene has CDR1 MNHEY and CDR2 SVGAGI. Deletions cut 2 bases from V and 2 bases from J, with 11 bases between. The CDR3 DNA reads TGTGCCAGCAGTTACCGGCTAGCGATCACAGATACGCAGTATTTT. It specifies CASSYRLAITDTQYF.

V and J are TRBV6-1 and TRBJ2-7; D uncertain. This CDR3 contains 13 residues. The V end lost 5 bases, the J end lost 4 bases, and 12 bases lay between the germline ends. Germline CDR1 reads MNHNS; CDR2 reads SASEGT. CDR3 DNA: TGTGCCAGCAGTCCTTCCACCGAGTACGAGCAGTACTTC. Translating gives CASSPSTEYEQYF.

The CDR3 protein is CASSLARGDRSDSPLHF. CDR3 DNA: TGTGCCAGCAGCTTAGCGCGGGGGGACCGTTCAGATTCACCCCTCCACTTT. The rearrangement uses TRBV7-9 and TRBJ1-6; D possibly corresponds to TRBD1 (5 bases). The germline V gene encodes CDR1 SEHNR and CDR2 FQNEAQ (reference sequence). With 0 bases removed from V and 8 bases from J, the gap between germline ends came to 17 bases. This CDR3 has 17 amino acids. The full variable domain, its missing parts supplied by reference TRBV7-9 and TRBJ1-6, is DTGVSQNPRHKITKRGQNVTFRCDPISEHNRLYWYRQTLGQGPEFLTYFQNEAQLEKSRLLSDRFSAERPKGSFSTLEIQRTEQGDSAMYLCASSLARGDRSDSPLHFGNGTRLTVT.

J is TRBJ2-3 and V is TRBV7-3; TRBD2 matches 8 bases. This CDR3 has 15 residues. Unmatched junction bases numbered 8, after V lost 5 bases and J lost 4 bases. The V gene's germline CDR1 is SGHTA and CDR2 FQGTGA. CDR3 bases: TGTGCCAGCAGCCTACTTGGGACTAGTGCAGATACGCAGTATTTT. Translating it yields CASSLLGTSADTQYF.

This clone was recorded once. The chain has TRBV27 and TRBJ1-2, with TRBD1 matching over 7 bases. This CDR3 region has 13 residues. The ends lost 8 bases at V and 4 bases at J; junction bases unmatched: 7. Looked up from germline, CDR1 is MNHEY and CDR2 is SMNVEV (reference sequence). Written as DNA, the CDR3 is TGTGCCAGCCATGGACAGGTCGGCTATGGCTACACCTTC. Translated: CASHGQVGYGYTF.

The chain carries TRBV7-3 and TRBJ2-5, with D perhaps TRBD2 (6 bases). This CDR3 region has 15 residues. Per the germline V gene, CDR1 is SGHTA and CDR2 is FQGTGA. The ends were cut back, 3 bases at V and 5 bases at J, with 16 bases in the middle. CDR3 bases: TGTGCCAGCAGCTTTAGCGGCTCACCAGGCGAGACCCAGTACTTC. Translated: CASSFSGSPGETQYF.

J is TRBJ1-4 and V is TRBV11-3; D is possibly TRBD1 (5 bases). The V gene lost 1 base and the J gene lost 0 bases, with 6 bases spanning the gap. CDR3 size: 15 residues. Germline V lookup: CDR1 SGHNT, CDR2 YENEEA. The chain's CDR3 is CASSLGGATNEKLFF. DNA of the CDR3: TGTGCCAGCAGCTTAGGAGGGGCAACTAATGAAAAACTGTTTTTT.

The J gene is TRBJ2-7, the V gene TRBV13; 9 bases align to TRBD1. Germline lookup yields CDR1 PRHDT and CDR2 FYEKMQ (reference sequence). CDR3 length: 13 residues. J was trimmed by 5 bases and V by 3 bases; bases with no gene match: 2. The CDR3 spells CASSLGQGNEQYF. CDR3 in DNA: TGTGCCAGCAGCTTGGGACAGGGCAACGAGCAGTACTTC. The complete variable domain, with remaining parts taken from reference TRBV13 and TRBJ2-7, reads AAGVIQSPRHLIKEKRETATLKCYPIPRHDTVYWYQQGPGQDPQFLISFYEKMQSDKGSIPDRFSAQQFSDYHSELNMSSLELGDSALYFCASSLGQGNEQYFGPGTRLTVT.

V gene TRBV11-3 combines with J gene TRBJ1-4; D call uncertain. CDR1 and CDR2 (germline): SGHNT, YENEEA. V was pared by 1 base and J by 6 bases, with 12 bases between. The CDR3 is 15 amino acids. CDR3 sequence reads: CASSLGGREYEKLFF. The CDR3 nucleotides are TGTGCCAGCAGCTTAGGAGGACGGGAATATGAAAAACTGTTTTTT.

This rearrangement joins TRBV27 to TRBJ1-2; D might be TRBD1 (6 bases). Germline-derived CDR1 and CDR2 are MNHEY and SMNVEV (reference sequence). V was shortened by 4 bases and J by 5 bases, with 11 bases between the two germline ends. The CDR3 extends over 13 amino acids. The CDR3 loop reads CASSYGGLYGYTF. The CDR3 coding sequence is TGTGCCAGCAGTTATGGGGGCCTTTATGGCTACACCTTC.

The V gene is TRBV9, the J gene TRBJ1-5, with D possibly TRBD1 on 6 matching bases. CDR3 length: 17 amino acids. Germline V gene data show CDR1 as SGDLS and CDR2 as YYNGEE. The V end was cut by 1 base, the J end by 3 bases, with 17 bases between. The CDR3, as DNA: TGTGCCAGCAGCGTATTGCCCCCACAGGGCATCAATCAGCCCCAGCATTTT. Amino acids: CASSVLPPQGINQPQHF.

In this sample, this clone turned up a few times. The chain uses TRBV7-3 and TRBJ1-2; 11 bases agree with TRBD1. V lost 5 bases, J lost 8 bases, and 10 bases stayed unmatched. This CDR3 is built from 15 residues. Per germline, CDR1 SGHTA and CDR2 FQGTGA. This CDR3 is CASSTSPGQGEGYTF. The CDR3 DNA reads as TGTGCCAGCAGCACTTCCCCGGGACAGGGGGAAGGCTACACCTTC.

The chain joins TRBV13 to TRBJ2-3; the D gene is possibly TRBD1 (6 bases). The ends were cut back, 5 bases at V and 2 bases at J, with 14 bases in the middle. CDR1 is PRHDT and CDR2 is FYEKMQ in the germline V gene (reference sequence). There are 15 residues in the CDR3. Written as DNA, the CDR3 is TGTGCCAGCAGCGCAGGACAGAGATCCACAGATACGCAGTATTTT. Encoded protein: CASSAGQRSTDTQYF.

The chain is built from TRBV23-1 and TRBJ1-1, with a possible D match to TRBD1 (5 bases). TRBV23-1 is marked as an open reading frame, function uncertain. The CDR3 loop spans 15 amino acids. The V end lost 0 bases, the J end lost 6 bases, and 14 bases lay between the germline ends. For the CDR3, the DNA is TGCGCCAGCAGTCAATCCGGGGGGAATTGCCCTGAAGCTTTCTTT. The encoded protein is CASSQSGGNCPEAFF.

CDR3 sequence reads: CASKTASGNTIYF. CDR3 DNA sequence: TGTGCCAGCAAGACGGCTTCTGGAAACACCATATATTTT. V usage is TRBV6-1 and J usage is TRBJ1-3; D unresolved. The CDR3 runs to 13 residues. V was clipped by 7 bases and J by 1 base, with 8 bases between them. Germline-derived CDR1 and CDR2 are MNHNS and SASEGT.

The V and J genes are TRBV11-3 and TRBJ2-3; tentative D call: TRBD2 (7 bases). Germline V gives CDR1 SGHNT, CDR2 YENEEA. This CDR3 region has 15 residues. Trimming shortened V by 3 bases and J by 1 base, and 11 bases separated the two germline ends. CDR3 residues: CASSLAGAGTDTQYF. The DNA for the CDR3 is TGTGCCAGCAGCTTGGCGGGGGCGGGCACAGATACGCAGTATTTT.